Reported below is one T cell receptor (beta chain). This entry belongs to a study of control samples from healthy donors and cancer patients. TCRdb's table, derived via immunoSEQ multiplex PCR, lists solely in-frame clones and lacks some. The data show 45,000 to 60,000 clones, roughly 87% seen once. Sample: PBMCs. This TCR was recovered from a man in his 60s with head and neck cancer.

The CDR3 DNA sequence: TGTGCCAGCATGGCTCCCGAAGATACGCAGTATTTT. This gives the protein CASMAPEDTQYF. The V gene is TRBV6-5, the J gene TRBJ2-3; no firm D call. There are 12 residues in the CDR3. From germline, CDR1 is MNHEY and CDR2 SVGAGI. V was shortened by 7 bases and J by 5 bases, with 10 bases between the two germline ends.